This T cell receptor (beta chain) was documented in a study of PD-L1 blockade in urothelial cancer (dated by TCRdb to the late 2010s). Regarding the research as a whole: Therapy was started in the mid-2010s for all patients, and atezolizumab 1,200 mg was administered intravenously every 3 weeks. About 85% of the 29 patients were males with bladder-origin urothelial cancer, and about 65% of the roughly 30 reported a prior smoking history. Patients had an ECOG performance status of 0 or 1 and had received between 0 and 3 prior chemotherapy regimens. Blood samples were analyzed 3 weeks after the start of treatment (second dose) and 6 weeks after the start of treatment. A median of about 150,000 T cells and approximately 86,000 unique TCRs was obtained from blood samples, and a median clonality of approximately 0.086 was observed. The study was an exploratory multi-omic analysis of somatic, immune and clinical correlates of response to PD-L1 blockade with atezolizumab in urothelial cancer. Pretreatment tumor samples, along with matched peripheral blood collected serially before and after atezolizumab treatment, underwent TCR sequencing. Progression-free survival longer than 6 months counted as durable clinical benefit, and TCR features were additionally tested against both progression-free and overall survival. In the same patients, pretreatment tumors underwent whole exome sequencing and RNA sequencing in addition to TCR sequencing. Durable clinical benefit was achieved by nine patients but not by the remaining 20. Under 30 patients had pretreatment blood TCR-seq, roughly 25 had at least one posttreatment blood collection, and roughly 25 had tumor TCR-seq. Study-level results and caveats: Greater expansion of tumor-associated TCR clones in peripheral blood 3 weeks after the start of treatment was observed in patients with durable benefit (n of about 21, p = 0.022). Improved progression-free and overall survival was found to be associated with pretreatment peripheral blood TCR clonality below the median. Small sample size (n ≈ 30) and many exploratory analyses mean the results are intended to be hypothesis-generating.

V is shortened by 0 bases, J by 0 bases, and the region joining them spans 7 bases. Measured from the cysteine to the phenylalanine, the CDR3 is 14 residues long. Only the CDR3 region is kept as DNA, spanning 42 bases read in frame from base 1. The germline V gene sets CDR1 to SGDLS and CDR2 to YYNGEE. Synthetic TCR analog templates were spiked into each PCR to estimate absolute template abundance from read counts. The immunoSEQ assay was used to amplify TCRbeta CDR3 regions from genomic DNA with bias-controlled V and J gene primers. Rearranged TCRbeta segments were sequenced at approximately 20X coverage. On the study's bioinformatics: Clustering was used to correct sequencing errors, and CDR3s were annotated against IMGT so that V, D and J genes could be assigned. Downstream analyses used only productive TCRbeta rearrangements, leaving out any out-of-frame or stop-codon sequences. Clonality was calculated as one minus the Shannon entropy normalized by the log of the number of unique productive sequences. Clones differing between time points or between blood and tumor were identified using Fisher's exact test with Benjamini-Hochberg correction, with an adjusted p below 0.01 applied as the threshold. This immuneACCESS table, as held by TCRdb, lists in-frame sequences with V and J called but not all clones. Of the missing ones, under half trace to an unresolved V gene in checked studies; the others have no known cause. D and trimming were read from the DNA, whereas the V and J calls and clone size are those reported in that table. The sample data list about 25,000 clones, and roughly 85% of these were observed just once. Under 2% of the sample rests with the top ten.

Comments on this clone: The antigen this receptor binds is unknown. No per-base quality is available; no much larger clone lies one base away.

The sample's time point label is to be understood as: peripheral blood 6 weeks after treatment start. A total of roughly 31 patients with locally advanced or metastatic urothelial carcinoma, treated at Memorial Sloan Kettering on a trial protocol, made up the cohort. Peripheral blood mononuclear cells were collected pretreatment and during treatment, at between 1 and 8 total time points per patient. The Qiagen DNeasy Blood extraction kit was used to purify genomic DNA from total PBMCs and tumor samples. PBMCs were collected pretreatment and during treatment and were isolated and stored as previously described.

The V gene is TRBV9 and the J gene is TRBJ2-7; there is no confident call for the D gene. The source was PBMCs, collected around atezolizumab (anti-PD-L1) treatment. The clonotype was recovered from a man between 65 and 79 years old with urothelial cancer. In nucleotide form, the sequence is TGTGCCAGCAGCGTAGATCATAGCTCCTACGAGCAGTACTTC. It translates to CASSVDHSSYEQYF.